The 13 T cell receptor beta chains in this list originate from one sample, sequenced in a study of cytomegalovirus exposure and HLA in healthy donors (dated by TCRdb to the late 2010s). The library was obtained by the immunoSEQ multiplex PCR assay. This immuneACCESS table, as held by TCRdb, lists in-frame sequences with V and J called but not all clones. Of the missing ones, under half trace to an unresolved V gene in checked studies; the others have no known cause. The sample records around 66,000 clones, 95% to 98% of which are singletons. The ten largest clones capture 1.5% to 2% of the sample. Material: PBMCs. These receptors were obtained from a woman aged 18 to 35 in good health and CMV-seropositive.

In the case of this clone: At one end, the junction sequence differs from germline, possibly due to a read error. The chain carries TRBV7-7 and TRBJ2-5; D is possibly TRBD2 (5 bases). Germline V CDR1 and CDR2: SSHAT, FNYEAQ (reference sequence). This CDR3 comprises 13 residues. The CDR3 DNA reads as TGTGCTAGCAGCTTAGGACTTCGGGAGACCCAGTACTTC. Translation: CASSLGLRETQYF.

This chain connects TRBV9 to TRBJ2-1; tentatively, D is TRBD1 (5 bases). This CDR3 spans 16 amino acids. V lost 0 bases and J lost 4, with 14 bases in between. The germline V gene encodes CDR1 SGDLS and CDR2 YYNGEE. The CDR3 nucleotides read TGTGCCAGCAGCGTAGGGGGCCTCGCAAATTACAATGAGCAGTTCTTC. It is translated as CASSVGGLANYNEQFF.

V gene TRBV30 combines with J gene TRBJ2-7, with 8 bases fitting TRBD2. This CDR3 is 18 amino acids long. The V and J ends lost 0 bases and 1 base, in that order; junction bases with no gene match: 14. Per germline, CDR1 GTSNPN and CDR2 SVGIG (reference sequence). The CDR3 bases are TGTGCCTGGAGTGTACTAACAGGCTGGGAGCGGGAGTCCTACGAGCAGTACTTC. Its translation is CAWSVLTGWERESYEQYF.

The chain is built from TRBV9 and TRBJ2-1; unclear D gene. Trimming cost V 3 bases and J 6 bases, with 7 bases left between them. Germline-derived CDR1 and CDR2 are SGDLS and YYNGEE. This CDR3 has 12 amino acids. CDR3 DNA: TGTGCCAGCAGCGCCTACTCCAATGAGCAGTTCTTC. Its translation: CASSAYSNEQFF.

The chain employs TRBV28 and TRBJ1-3; 7 bases fit TRBD1. J was trimmed by 0 bases and V by 3 bases; bases with no gene match: 8. The CDR3 covers 17 residues. Looked up from germline, CDR1 is MDHEN and CDR2 is SYDVKM. Here the CDR3 DNA reads TGTGCCAGCAGTTTTCTTGGACAGGTTCTCTCTGGAAACACCATATATTTT. Translated: CASSFLGQVLSGNTIYF. Full variable domain (remainder filled in from reference TRBV28 and TRBJ1-3): DVKVTQSSRYLVKRTGEKVFLECVQDMDHENMFWYRQDPGLGLRLIYFSYDVKMKEKGDIPEGYSVSREKKERFSLILESASTNQTSMYLCASSFLGQVLSGNTIYFGEGSWLTVV.

This chain joins TRBV6-4 and TRBJ2-1; the D is unclear. The germline V and J ends were trimmed by 1 base and 1 base, with 11 bases remaining between them. Looked up from germline, CDR1 is MRHNA and CDR2 is SNTAGT. The CDR3 spans 16 residues. Written as DNA, the CDR3 is TGTGCCAGCAGTGACTACGCCAGGCGATCCTACAATGAGCAGTTCTTC. It translates to CASSDYARRSYNEQFF.

The chain combines TRBV5-8 with TRBJ2-7; weak D call: TRBD1 (6 bases). Deletions cut 5 bases from V and 0 bases from J, with 12 bases between. The germline V gene encodes CDR1 SGHTS and CDR2 YDEGEE. The CDR3 covers 14 residues. CDR3 in DNA: TGTGCCAGCAGGCAGGGGTCTTTCTCCTACGAGCAGTACTTC. It specifies CASRQGSFSYEQYF.

The V and J genes are TRBV19 and TRBJ1-2; weak D call: TRBD1 (6 bases). CDR1 and CDR2 (germline): LNHDA, SQIVND (reference sequence). The CDR3 covers 14 residues. V lost 4 bases and J 4 bases, leaving 13 bases between the germline ends. CDR3 loop: CASSRADRSYGYTF. The CDR3 region has the DNA TGTGCCAGTAGTAGAGCAGACAGGAGCTATGGCTACACCTTC.

This clone has a single count. The rearrangement uses TRBV27 and TRBJ2-7; TRBD1 is a possible D gene (5 bases). Germline-derived CDR1 and CDR2 are MNHEY and SMNVEV (reference sequence). The CDR3 runs 14 residues. The V and J ends lost 0 bases and 5 bases respectively, with 11 bases between them. CDR3: CASSLSGRVNEQYF. The CDR3 bases are TGTGCCAGCAGTTTATCTGGCAGGGTTAACGAGCAGTACTTC.

The rearrangement uses TRBV28 and TRBJ2-5; TRBD2 is a possible D gene (5 bases). Per the germline V gene, CDR1 is MDHEN and CDR2 is SYDVKM. There are 13 residues in the CDR3. V dropped 4 bases and J dropped 5 bases, with 11 bases sitting between them. The CDR3 DNA reads TGTGCCAGCAGTTCACTAGAGGAGGAGACCCAGTACTTC. The encoded protein is CASSSLEEETQYF.

This chain links TRBV11-2 with TRBJ2-3, with 11 bases matching TRBD1. The CDR3 spans 15 residues. The J segment lost 5 bases and the V segment lost 3 bases, leaving 4 bases of the junction unmatched. CDR1 is SGHAT, CDR2 FQNNGV, per germline. CDR3 coding DNA: TGTGCCAGCAGCTTCTCCGGGACAGGGGGAGATACGCAGTATTTT. It codes for CASSFSGTGGDTQYF.

A single count supports this clone. DNA of the CDR3: TGTGCCAGCAGCATCGGGTTAAACTATGGCTACACCTTC. Amino acids: CASSIGLNYGYTF. The chain couples TRBV25-1 to TRBJ1-2; D is ambiguous. The CDR3 covers 13 residues. Germline V gene sequence: CDR1 MGHDK, CDR2 SYGVNS. Deletions cut 6 bases from V and 2 bases from J, with 10 bases between.

Only a few counts were recorded for this clone. The V gene is TRBV4-1, the J gene TRBJ1-1; D gene uncertain. The length of the CDR3 is 14 residues. Germline V gene sequence: CDR1 MGHRA, CDR2 YSYEKL. Trimming took off 0 bases at V and 11 bases at J, with 16 bases between the two ends. The CDR3 here is CASSQEISSPLAFF. CDR3 DNA: TGCGCCAGCAGCCAAGAAATTTCCTCTCCCCTGGCTTTCTTT.